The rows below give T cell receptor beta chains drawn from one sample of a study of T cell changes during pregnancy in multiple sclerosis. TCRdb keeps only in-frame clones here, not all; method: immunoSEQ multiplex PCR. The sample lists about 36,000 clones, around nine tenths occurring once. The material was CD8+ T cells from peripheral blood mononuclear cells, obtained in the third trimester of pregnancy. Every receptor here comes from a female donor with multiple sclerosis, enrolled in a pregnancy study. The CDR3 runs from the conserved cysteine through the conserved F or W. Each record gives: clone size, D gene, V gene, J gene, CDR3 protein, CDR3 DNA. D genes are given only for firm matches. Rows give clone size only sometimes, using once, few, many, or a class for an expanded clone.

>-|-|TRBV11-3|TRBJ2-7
CASSLTPYEQYF
TGTGCCAGCAGCTTAACTCCCTACGAGCAGTACTTC
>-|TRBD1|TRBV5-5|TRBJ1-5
CASSRTGGDNQPQHF
TGTGCCAGCAGCCGGACAGGGGGGGACAATCAGCCCCAGCATTTT
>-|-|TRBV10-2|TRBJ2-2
CASSDSPSIDMLFF
TGCGCCAGCAGTGACTCCCCGAGCATCGATATGCTGTTTTTT
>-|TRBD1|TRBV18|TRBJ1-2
CASSPKDRGYYGYTF
TGTGCCAGCTCACCGAAGGACAGGGGCTACTATGGCTACACCTTC
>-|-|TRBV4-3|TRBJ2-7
CASSQDPRDPNEQYF
TGCGCCAGCAGCCAAGACCCCAGGGATCCCAACGAGCAGTACTTC
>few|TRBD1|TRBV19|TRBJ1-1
CASSIPGTGYEAFF
TGTGCCAGTAGTATACCCGGGACAGGTTATGAAGCTTTCTTT
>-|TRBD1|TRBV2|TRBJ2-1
CASRGTGLYNEQFF
TGTGCCAGCAGGGGGACAGGACTCTACAATGAGCAGTTCTTC
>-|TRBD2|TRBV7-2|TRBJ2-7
CASSQRRGDPPYEQYF
TGTGCCAGCAGCCAACGGCGGGGGGACCCCCCCTACGAGCAGTACTTC
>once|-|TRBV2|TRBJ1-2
CASSDRVTGYTF
TGTGCCAGCAGTGACCGGGTTACTGGCTACACCTTC
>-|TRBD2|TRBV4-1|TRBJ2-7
CASSQKGVGTSGFYEQYF
TGCGCCAGCAGCCAAAAGGGGGTTGGGACTAGCGGATTCTACGAGCAGTACTTC
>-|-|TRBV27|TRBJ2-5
CASRLANQETQYF
TGTGCCAGCAGATTAGCGAACCAAGAGACCCAGTACTTC
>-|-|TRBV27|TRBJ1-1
CASSLRSRGNTEAFF
TGTGCCAGCAGTTTACGAAGTCGAGGGAACACTGAAGCTTTCTTT
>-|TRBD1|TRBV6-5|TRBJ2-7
CASRPRTGLNEQYF
TGTGCCAGCAGACCTCGGACAGGATTAAACGAGCAGTACTTC
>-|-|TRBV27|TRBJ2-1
CASILAFYNEQFF
TGTGCCAGCATTTTAGCGTTCTACAATGAGCAGTTCTTC
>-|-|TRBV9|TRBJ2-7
CASSVDGGGNEQYF
TGTGCCAGCAGCGTAGATGGGGGGGGCAACGAGCAGTACTTC
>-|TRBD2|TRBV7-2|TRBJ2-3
CASSLGLSGGWGTDTQYF
TGTGCCAGCAGCCTAGGGTTGAGCGGGGGGTGGGGCACAGATACGCAGTATTTT
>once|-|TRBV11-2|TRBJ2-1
CASSLALREGYNEQFF
TGTGCCAGCAGCTTAGCACTGCGGGAAGGGTACAATGAGCAGTTCTTC
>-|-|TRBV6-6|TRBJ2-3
CASSYRDFDTDTQYF
TGTGCCAGCAGCTACCGGGACTTCGACACAGATACGCAGTATTTT
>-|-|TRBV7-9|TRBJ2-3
CASSLPGDVTQYF
TGTGCCAGCAGCTTACCTGGAGATGTTACGCAGTATTTT